This T cell receptor (beta chain) was obtained from a study of CD4 T cells in relation to SARS-CoV-2 and coronaviruses. This CDR3 comprises 15 residues. The germline V gene has CDR1 SEHNR and CDR2 FQNEAQ (reference sequence). V lost 5 bases to trimming and J lost 1 base, with 11 bases between them. Turning to this clone: Its cognate antigen is unknown.

The data were produced by immunoSEQ multiplex PCR, yet TCRdb's version contains in-frame clones alone and is incomplete. In the table there are approximately 41,000 clones, 84% of which are singletons. The material sequenced was naive CD4+ T cells from PBMCs, cultured in vitro. Stated subset: naive CD4+ T cells isolated by negative enrichment. The V call is TRBV7-9, the J call TRBJ1-4; D ambiguous. This TCR derives from an adult with COVID-19. The CDR3, as DNA: TGTGCCAGCAGCCCAAACGGGGAAACTAATGAAAAACTGTTTTTT. Protein: CASSPNGETNEKLFF.